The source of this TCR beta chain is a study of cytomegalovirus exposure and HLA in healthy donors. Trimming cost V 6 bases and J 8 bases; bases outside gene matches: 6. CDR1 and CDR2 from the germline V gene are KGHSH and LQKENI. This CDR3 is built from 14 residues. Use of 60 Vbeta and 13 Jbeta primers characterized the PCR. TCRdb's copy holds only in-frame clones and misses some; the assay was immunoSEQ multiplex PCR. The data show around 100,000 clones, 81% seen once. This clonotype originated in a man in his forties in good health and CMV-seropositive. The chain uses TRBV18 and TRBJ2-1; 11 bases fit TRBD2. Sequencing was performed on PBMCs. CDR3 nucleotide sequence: TGTGCCAGCTCCGGACTAGCGGGCAAGGATGAGCAGTTCTTC. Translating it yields CASSGLAGKDEQFF.